This T cell receptor beta chain was sequenced for a study of T-cell reconstitution after alpha-beta-depleted transplantation in children. Study results and limitations: After one year, T-cell counts and TCRbeta diversity mostly came from new T cells. After transplant, at about two months, alpha-beta T cells were reportedly derived from several hundred expanded graft clones.

Construction of the TCRbeta library involved unique molecular identifiers. TCRdb called the PCR reads again in MiXCR, with one record for every CDR3 protein. The repertoire holds fewer than 750,000 distinct CDR3 sequences, with about a quarter as singletons. A remark on this clonotype: Its antigen is still unknown.

Trimming stripped 1 base from V and 4 bases from J, with 9 bases between. The CDR3 sequence is 14 residues long. The germline V gene encodes CDR1 LNHNV and CDR2 YYDKDF (reference sequence). V gene TRBV15 combines with J gene TRBJ2-3, with D unclear. The sequence was collected from a boy younger than two with Wiskott-Aldrich syndrome, due to receive a stem cell transplant. This material consisted of PBMCs, taken before TCRalphabeta/CD19-depleted stem cell transplant. CDR3 nucleotides: TGTGCCACCAGCAGAGTACCCGCGGCAGATACGCAGTATTTT. Translating it yields CATSRVPAADTQYF.